This entry lists 27 T cell receptor beta chains sequenced from one sample in a study of blood T cell repertoires in COVID-19. Data came from immunoSEQ multiplex PCR; TCRdb stores just in-frame clones and leaves some out. The sample lists around 250,000 clones, 85% to 90% seen once, with 1.5% to 2% in the top ten. Sequencing input: PBMCs or T cells enriched from blood (not recorded which). The source of these receptors is a woman in her forties or fifties who had recovered from COVID-19.

The V call is TRBV19, the J call TRBJ1-2; 9 bases are shared with TRBD1. This CDR3 has 15 residues. Trimming cost V 4 bases and J 4 bases; bases outside gene matches: 7. Per germline, CDR1 LNHDA and CDR2 SQIVND (reference sequence). The CDR3 DNA reads TGTGCCAGTAGTACGCCAACAGGGGGCTCCTATGGCTACACCTTC. Translating gives CASSTPTGGSYGYTF.

The chain links TRBV24-1 to TRBJ2-1; D perhaps matches TRBD2 (6 bases). The CDR3 is 16 residues long. V was clipped by 2 bases and J by 0 bases, with 10 bases between them. Germline V gene data show CDR1 as KGHDR and CDR2 as SFDVKD. CDR3: CATSDSVAVSYNEQFF. The CDR3 nucleotides read TGTGCCACCAGTGATTCGGTAGCGGTCTCCTACAATGAGCAGTTCTTC.

The rearrangement joins TRBV14 to TRBJ2-1, with 9 bases that match TRBD2. From germline, CDR1 is SGHDN and CDR2 FVKESK. The V segment lost 3 bases and the J segment 6 bases; nucleotides outside the gene matches: 6. This CDR3 has 15 amino acids. The CDR3 coding sequence is TGTGCCAGCAGCCACCGAGCGGGAGGTTTCAATGAGCAGTTCTTC. Translated: CASSHRAGGFNEQFF.

The genes are TRBV21-1 and TRBJ1-1; the table calls TRBD1, which could not be checked here. TRBV21-1 is a pseudogene segment. The CDR3 extends over 12 amino acids. The CDR3 spells CASSKGDREAFF. The CDR3 DNA is TGTGCCAGCAGCAAAGGGGACAGAGAAGCTTTCTTT.

V gene TRBV9 combines with J gene TRBJ1-3; D remains unclear. The CDR3 totals 15 residues. V lost 4 bases, J lost 0 bases, and 11 bases lay in between. The germline V gene encodes CDR1 SGDLS and CDR2 YYNGEE. Written as DNA, the CDR3 is TGTGCCAGCAGCAACCGACACCTCTCTGGAAACACCATATATTTT. It is translated as CASSNRHLSGNTIYF.

The gene calls are TRBV11-2 and TRBJ2-1; TRBD2 agrees at 12 bases. The length of the CDR3 is 17 residues. In germline, CDR1 is SGHAT, CDR2 FQNNGV. The V and J ends lost 0 bases and 7 bases, in that order; junction bases with no gene match: 7. This CDR3 reads CASSLEGRLAGVNEQFF. The DNA of the CDR3 is TGTGCCAGCAGCTTAGAAGGCAGACTAGCGGGAGTAAATGAGCAGTTCTTC.

CDR3 coding DNA: TGTGCCAGCACAGGGGATCTCACCGGGGAGCTGTTTTTT. The encoded protein is CASTGDLTGELFF. The chain is built from TRBV28 and TRBJ2-2, with D possibly matching TRBD1 (6 bases). The CDR3 has 13 residues. V was shortened by 7 bases and J by 4 bases, with 10 bases between the two germline ends. Germline CDR1 and CDR2: MDHEN and SYDVKM. The variable domain in full, with the rest retrieved from reference TRBV28 and TRBJ2-2, is DVKVTQSSRYLVKRTGEKVFLECVQDMDHENMFWYRQDPGLGLRLIYFSYDVKMKEKGDIPEGYSVSREKKERFSLILESASTNQTSMYLCASTGDLTGELFFGEGSRLTVL.

This chain connects TRBV6-4 to TRBJ2-3; TRBD2 agrees at 10 bases. Losses at the gene ends were 5 bases for V and 0 bases for J; bases not matched to a gene: 2. CDR1 is MRHNA, CDR2 SNTAGT, per germline. The CDR3 is 15 amino acids. CDR3: CASSPTSGSTDTQYF. DNA of the CDR3: TGTGCCAGCAGTCCGACTAGCGGGAGCACAGATACGCAGTATTTT.

V is TRBV3-1 (or the pseudogene TRBV3-2) and J is TRBJ1-1, with a tentative D call TRBD1 (5 bases). CDR1 LGHDT and CDR2 YNNKEL come from the germline V gene (reference sequence). The CDR3 totals 14 residues. The germline V and J ends were trimmed by 1 base and 1 base, with 7 bases remaining between them. This chain's CDR3 is CASSQVRANTEAFF. The CDR3 nucleotides read TGTGCCAGCAGCCAAGTCAGGGCGAACACTGAAGCTTTCTTT.

The chain couples TRBV6-6 to TRBJ2-7; 9 nucleotides agree with TRBD1. The CDR3 runs to 14 residues. CDR1 is MNHNY and CDR2 is SVGAGI in the germline V gene (reference sequence). V lost 6 bases to trimming and J lost 1 base; unmatched junction nucleotides: 4. The CDR3 bases are TGTGCCAGCAGAACGACAGGGGGGTCCTACGAGCAGTACTTC. This gives the protein CASRTTGGSYEQYF.

The J gene is TRBJ2-1, the V gene TRBV5-4; 9 nucleotides align to TRBD2. This CDR3 comprises 14 residues. The germline CDR1 and CDR2 sequences are SGHNT and YYREEE (reference sequence). J lost 6 bases, V lost 1 base, and 2 bases had no gene match. The CDR3 DNA follows: TGTGCCAGCAGCTTGCCGGGACTAGCCAATGAGCAGTTCTTC. Its translation is CASSLPGLANEQFF. The whole variable domain, filled in from reference TRBV5-4 and TRBJ2-1, reads ETGVTQSPTHLIKTRGQQVTLRCSSQSGHNTVSWYQQALGQGPQFIFQYYREEENGRGNFPPRFSGLQFPNYSSELNVNALELDDSALYLCASSLPGLANEQFFGPGTRLTVL.

The V and J genes are TRBV7-8 and TRBJ1-6, with D perhaps matching TRBD1 (5 bases). V was pared by 5 bases and J by 7 bases, with 12 bases between. The CDR3 extends over 14 amino acids. CDR1 is SGHVS, CDR2 FQNEAQ, per germline. This CDR3 is CASSTTGGNSPLHF. Here the CDR3 DNA reads TGTGCCAGCAGCACCACGGGGGGGAATTCACCCCTCCACTTT.

In its sample, this clone was seen once. V is TRBV5-1 and J is TRBJ1-5; no clear D. Trimming shortened V by 4 bases and J by 7 bases, and 12 bases separated the two germline ends. The germline V gene has CDR1 SGHRS and CDR2 YFSETQ. This CDR3 spans 13 amino acids. Written as DNA, the CDR3 is TGCGCCAGCAGCCCGGAGGGTTTCCAGCCCCAGCATTTT. It codes for CASSPEGFQPQHF.

This chain joins TRBV4-2 and TRBJ2-3; 12 bases are a match to TRBD2. Looked up from germline, CDR1 is LGHNA and CDR2 is YNFKEQ. The CDR3 runs to 16 residues. With 1 base clipped from V and 5 bases from J, the junction kept 4 bases outside the gene matches. The CDR3 sequence: CASSQATSGSVDTQYF. The CDR3 DNA reads TGTGCCAGCAGCCAAGCGACTAGCGGGAGTGTAGATACGCAGTATTTT.

This clone appeared a single time. The rearrangement uses TRBV9 and TRBJ2-1, with 9 bases lining up with TRBD1. The CDR3 is 16 amino acids. V lost 4 bases and J lost 5; bases outside the gene matches: 10. The germline V gene has CDR1 SGDLS and CDR2 YYNGEE. CDR3 protein: CASSSWPGQGNNEQFF. The CDR3 DNA is TGTGCCAGCAGCTCCTGGCCGGGACAGGGAAACAATGAGCAGTTCTTC.

The gene calls are TRBV6-2 or TRBV6-3 and TRBJ1-1; 9 bases line up with TRBD1. The CDR3 extends over 15 amino acids. The junction had 16 bases not matched to a gene; V was cut back by 6 bases and J by 11 bases. The germline CDR1 and CDR2 sequences are MNHEY and SVGEGT. The CDR3 bases are TGTGCCAGCAGCCCCAGATGGACAGGGGACATGGGGGCTTTCTTT. Its protein is CASSPRWTGDMGAFF.

This chain connects TRBV7-2 to TRBJ1-4; TRBD1 agrees at 7 bases. The CDR3 has 15 amino acids. V lost 4 bases, J lost 6 bases, and 8 bases stayed unmatched. Germline CDR1 SGHTA, CDR2 FQGNSA. The CDR3 bases are TGTGCCAGCAGCTACCGGACAGGCGGAGATGAAAAACTGTTTTTT. Translation: CASSYRTGGDEKLFF.

The CDR3, as DNA: TGCGCCAGCAGCCACCTAGGGGGACAGGGTGGTTACGAGCAGTACTTC. Translated, it gives CASSHLGGQGGYEQYF. The chain couples TRBV4-1 to TRBJ2-7; 9 positions match TRBD1. The germline V gene encodes CDR1 MGHRA and CDR2 YSYEKL. The CDR3 runs 16 residues. Trimming took 3 bases from V and 4 from J; bases not matched to a gene: 10.

This chain links TRBV2 with TRBJ1-3; 8 nucleotides align to TRBD1. This CDR3 region has 16 residues. Germline CDR1 is SNHLY and CDR2 is FYNNEI. J was trimmed by 6 bases and V by 7 bases; bases with no gene match: 14. The CDR3 DNA reads as TGTGCCAGCATCCCGGGCCCGGACAGGGATAAAAACACCATATATTTT. It encodes CASIPGPDRDKNTIYF.

The genes are TRBV27 and TRBJ2-3; TRBD2 matches 13 bases. Germline CDR1 and CDR2: MNHEY and SMNVEV (reference sequence). The CDR3 loop spans 16 amino acids. The ends lost 1 base at V and 6 bases at J; junction bases unmatched: 4. The CDR3 sequence is CASSLWTSGSLDTQYF. The DNA for the CDR3 is TGTGCCAGCAGTTTATGGACTAGCGGGAGCCTCGATACGCAGTATTTT.

This CDR3 reads CSASNRDYNEQFF. CDR3 nucleotide sequence: TGCAGTGCTAGTAACAGGGACTACAATGAGCAGTTCTTC. V is TRBV20-1 and J is TRBJ2-1; maybe TRBD1 (6 bases). The CDR3 is 13 amino acids. CDR1 is DFQATT and CDR2 is SNEGSKA in the germline V gene (reference sequence). Trimming removed 3 bases from V and 3 bases from J, with 9 bases in between.

This chain joins TRBV3-1 (or the pseudogene TRBV3-2) and TRBJ2-2; D not resolved. Trimming left V 1 base short and J 3 bases short, with 6 bases between. CDR1 is LGHDT, CDR2 YNNKEL, per germline (reference sequence). The CDR3 sequence is 14 residues long. This chain's CDR3 is CASSQVRYTGELFF. The CDR3 nucleotides are TGTGCCAGCAGCCAAGTGAGGTACACCGGGGAGCTGTTTTTT.

The J gene is TRBJ1-3, the V gene TRBV15; tentative D call: TRBD1 (5 bases). Between the trimmed V and J ends, which lost 0 bases and 0 bases, there was a span of 9 bases. The CDR3 sequence is 16 residues long. CDR1 LNHNV and CDR2 YYDKDF come from the germline V gene (reference sequence). This chain's CDR3 is CATSRDWGDSGNTIYF. The CDR3 bases are TGTGCCACCAGCAGAGATTGGGGGGACTCTGGAAACACCATATATTTT.

This clone was observed a few times. V gene TRBV27 combines with J gene TRBJ2-7, with 11 bases matching TRBD1. Germline CDR1 and CDR2: MNHEY and SMNVEV (reference sequence). This CDR3 region has 12 residues. The CDR3 protein is CTSGTGGYEQYF. The DNA of the CDR3 is TGTACTTCCGGGACAGGGGGTTACGAGCAGTACTTC.

This rearrangement joins TRBV2 to TRBJ2-1, with 13 bases identical to TRBD2. CDR1 and CDR2 from the germline V gene are SNHLY and FYNNEI. There are 15 residues in the CDR3. Trimming took 6 bases from V and 10 from J; bases not matched to a gene: 9. The CDR3 region is CASRDRTSGSREQFF. In DNA, the CDR3 is TGTGCCAGCAGAGACAGGACTAGCGGGAGTCGCGAGCAGTTCTTC.

The rearrangement joins TRBV12-5 to TRBJ2-2; possibly TRBD2 for D (5 bases). The germline V and J ends were trimmed by 2 bases and 4 bases, with 20 bases remaining between them. The CDR3 covers 18 residues. CDR1 and CDR2 from the germline V gene are LGHNT and FRNRAP. For the CDR3, the DNA is TGTGCTAGTGGTTTGAACCCGAAGGGAGCGGTCCTCACCGGGGAGCTGTTTTTT. Encoded protein: CASGLNPKGAVLTGELFF.

This clone was seen a single time. The V call is TRBV7-9, the J call TRBJ2-3; the match to TRBD2 covers 12 bases. Unmatched junction bases numbered 6, after V lost 1 base and J lost 10 bases. The CDR3 is made up of 15 amino acids. Per the germline V gene, CDR1 is SEHNR and CDR2 is FQNEAQ (reference sequence). The CDR3 here is CASSLGLAGAGPQYF. As DNA, the CDR3 is TGTGCCAGCAGCTTAGGACTAGCGGGAGCAGGACCGCAGTATTTT.